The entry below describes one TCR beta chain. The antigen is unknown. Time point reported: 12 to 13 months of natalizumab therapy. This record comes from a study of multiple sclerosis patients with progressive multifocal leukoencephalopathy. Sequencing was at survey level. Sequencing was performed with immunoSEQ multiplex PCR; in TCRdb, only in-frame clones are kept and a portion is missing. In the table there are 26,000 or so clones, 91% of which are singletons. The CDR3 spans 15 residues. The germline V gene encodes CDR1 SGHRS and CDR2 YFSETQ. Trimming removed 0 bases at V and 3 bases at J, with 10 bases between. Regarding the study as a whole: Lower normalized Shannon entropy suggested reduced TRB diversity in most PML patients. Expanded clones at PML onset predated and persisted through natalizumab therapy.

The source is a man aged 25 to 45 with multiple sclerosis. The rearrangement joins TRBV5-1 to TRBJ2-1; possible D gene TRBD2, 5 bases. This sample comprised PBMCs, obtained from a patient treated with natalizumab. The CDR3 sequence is CASSLVSGFYNEQFF. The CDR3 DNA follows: TGCGCCAGCAGCTTGGTTTCGGGGTTCTACAATGAGCAGTTCTTC.